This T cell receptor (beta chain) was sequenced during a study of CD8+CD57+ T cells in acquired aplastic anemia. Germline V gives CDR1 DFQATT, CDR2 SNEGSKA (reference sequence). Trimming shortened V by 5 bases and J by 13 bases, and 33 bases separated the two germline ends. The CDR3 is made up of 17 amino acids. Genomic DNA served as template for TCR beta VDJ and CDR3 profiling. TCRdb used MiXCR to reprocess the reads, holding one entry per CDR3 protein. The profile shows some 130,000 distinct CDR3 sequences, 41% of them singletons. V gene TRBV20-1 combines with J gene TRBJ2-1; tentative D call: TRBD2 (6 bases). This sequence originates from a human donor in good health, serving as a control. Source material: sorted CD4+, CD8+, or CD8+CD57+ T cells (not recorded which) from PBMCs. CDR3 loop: CSARLQSLSSGGNIQFF. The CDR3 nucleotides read TGCAGTGCTCGGCTGCAGTCCCTCTCTTCCGGGGGAAACATCCAGTTCTTC.